Listed here are 11 T cell receptor beta chains from one sample, sequenced in a study of blood T cell repertoires in COVID-19. The method was immunoSEQ multiplex PCR; TCRdb's version includes in-frame clones alone and lacks a portion of them. The sample has around 72,000 clones; roughly 82% are singletons. Source material: peripheral blood. All receptors derive from a human donor in a cohort sampled during active COVID-19.

This rearrangement joins TRBV5-1 to TRBJ2-3; 10 nucleotides line up with TRBD1. Trimming cost V 4 bases and J 3 bases; bases outside gene matches: 2. Germline-derived CDR1 and CDR2 are SGHRS and YFSETQ. This CDR3 spans 14 amino acids. CDR3 in DNA: TGCGCCAGCAGCCCGGGACAGGGGACAGATACGCAGTATTTT. Its translation: CASSPGQGTDTQYF.

The CDR3 sequence is CASRQDPGRTDTQYF. The CDR3 DNA reads TGCGCCAGCAGGCAAGACCCAGGCCGGACAGATACGCAGTATTTT. The chain combines TRBV5-1 with TRBJ2-3; D unresolved. CDR3 length equals 15 residues. Trimming took off 5 bases at V and 3 bases at J, with 16 bases between the two ends. Per the germline V gene, CDR1 is SGHRS and CDR2 is YFSETQ.

V is TRBV10-2 and J is TRBJ1-5, with 9 bases identical to TRBD1. Germline V gene sequence: CDR1 WSHSY, CDR2 SAAADI. The CDR3 runs to 14 residues. V dropped 8 bases and J dropped 7; count of bases not matched to a gene: 9. In DNA form, the CDR3 reads TGCGCCAGCGGGTGGACAGGGGAATACCAGCCCCAGCATTTT. It translates to CASGWTGEYQPQHF.

The V gene is TRBV5-4, the J gene TRBJ2-3; TRBD2 aligns across 7 bases. With V trimmed by 3 bases and J by 2 bases, 9 bases remained unmatched. The CDR3 runs to 16 residues. Germline V gene lookup returns CDR1 SGHNT and CDR2 YYREEE (reference sequence). CDR3 protein: CASSSALGGITDTQYF. The CDR3 DNA sequence: TGTGCCAGCAGCTCGGCCTTGGGGGGGATCACAGATACGCAGTATTTT.

The J gene is TRBJ1-5, the V gene TRBV4-2; D call uncertain. Per germline, CDR1 LGHNA and CDR2 YNFKEQ. This CDR3 has 17 residues. The V gene lost 0 bases and the J gene lost 2 bases, with 14 bases spanning the gap. This CDR3 reads CASSQDGLGGGNQPQHF. For the CDR3, the DNA is TGTGCCAGCAGCCAAGATGGTCTGGGAGGTGGCAATCAGCCCCAGCATTTT.

This clone was recorded only once. This chain connects TRBV5-4 to TRBJ2-3; 7 bases agree with TRBD2. Germline CDR1 and CDR2: SGHNT and YYREEE (reference sequence). V lost 4 bases, J lost 2 bases, and 4 bases stayed unmatched. The CDR3 has 14 amino acids. CDR3 DNA sequence: TGTGCCAGCAGCAAGCGGGATTACACAGATACGCAGTATTTT. Protein sequence: CASSKRDYTDTQYF.

The chain recombines TRBV5-1 with TRBJ1-1; possibly TRBD1 for D (6 bases). Looked up from germline, CDR1 is SGHRS and CDR2 is YFSETQ. CDR3 size: 15 residues. With 2 bases removed from V and 4 bases from J, the gap between germline ends came to 15 bases. Here the CDR3 reads CASSFVPGVITEAFF. CDR3 in DNA: TGCGCCAGCAGCTTTGTCCCAGGGGTCATCACTGAAGCTTTCTTT.

The chain joins TRBV5-4 to TRBJ2-2; tentative D call: TRBD1 (6 bases). The V gene's germline CDR1 is SGHNT and CDR2 YYREEE (reference sequence). The CDR3 loop spans 14 amino acids. Between the trimmed V and J ends, which lost 4 bases and 5 bases, there was a span of 12 bases. Here the CDR3 reads CASSALTGTGELFF. CDR3 sequence (DNA): TGTGCCAGCAGCGCCTTAACAGGGACCGGGGAGCTGTTTTTT.

The V and J genes are TRBV5-6 and TRBJ2-7, with a tentative D call TRBD1 (6 bases). Germline CDR1 is SGHDT and CDR2 is YYEEEE. The CDR3 extends over 14 amino acids. The V end was cut by 3 bases, the J end by 3 bases, with 13 bases between. This chain's CDR3 is CASSSPPGDYEQYF. DNA for the CDR3: TGTGCCAGCAGCTCGCCTCCAGGGGACTACGAGCAGTACTTC. The variable domain in full, completed from reference TRBV5-6 and TRBJ2-7, reads DAGVTQSPTHLIKTRGQQVTLRCSPKSGHDTVSWYQQALGQGPQFIFQYYEEEERQRGNFPDRFSGHQFPNYSSELNVNALLLGDSALYLCASSSPPGDYEQYFGPGTRLTVT.

The chain is built from TRBV4-2 and TRBJ2-1, with TRBD2 matching over 9 bases. This CDR3 has 17 amino acids. V lost 4 bases and J lost 8; bases outside the gene matches: 15. The germline gives CDR1 LGHNA, CDR2 YNFKEQ. The CDR3 DNA follows: TGTGCCAGCAGCCGGTTTGGCGGGGGGGCTTTTTTCGATGAGCAGTTCTTC. Protein sequence: CASSRFGGGAFFDEQFF.

The chain couples TRBV6-2 or TRBV6-3 to TRBJ2-1; 7 bases are a match to TRBD2. Germline V gives CDR1 MNHEY, CDR2 SVGEGT. With 5 bases clipped from V and 5 bases from J, the junction kept 9 bases outside the gene matches. The CDR3 is made up of 15 amino acids. The CDR3: CASSLLISGDNEQFF. DNA of the CDR3: TGTGCCAGCAGTCTTCTAATAAGCGGGGACAATGAGCAGTTCTTC.